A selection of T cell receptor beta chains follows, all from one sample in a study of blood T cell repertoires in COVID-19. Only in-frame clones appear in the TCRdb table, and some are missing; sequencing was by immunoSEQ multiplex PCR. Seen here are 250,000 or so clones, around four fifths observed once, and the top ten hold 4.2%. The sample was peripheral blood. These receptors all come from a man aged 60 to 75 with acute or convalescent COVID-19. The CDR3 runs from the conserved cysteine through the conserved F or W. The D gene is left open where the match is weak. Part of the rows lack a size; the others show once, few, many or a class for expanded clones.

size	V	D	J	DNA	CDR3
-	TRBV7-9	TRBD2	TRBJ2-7	TGTGCCAGCAGCTCGGGACTAGCGGGAGAGTACGAGCAGTACTTC	CASSSGLAGEYEQYF
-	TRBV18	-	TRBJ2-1	TGTGCCAGCTCACTTCCGGGAGAAGGAGTGTATGAGCAGTTCTTC	CASSLPGEGVYEQFF
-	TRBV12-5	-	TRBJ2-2	TGTGCTAGTGGTTTGATAACAAGACCGGCGGACGGGGAGCTGTTTTTT	CASGLITRPADGELFF
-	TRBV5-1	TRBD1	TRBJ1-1	TGCGCCAGCACCCGGGACAGGCTCACTGAAGCTTTCTTT	CASTRDRLTEAFF
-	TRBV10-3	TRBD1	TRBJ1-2	TGTGCTACCTACACCGGGACAGGGGGCTATGGCTACACCTTC	CATYTGTGGYGYTF
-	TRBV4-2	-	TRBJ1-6	TGTGCCAGCAGCCAAGTTACAGGGTCGAATTCACCCCTCCACTTT	CASSQVTGSNSPLHF
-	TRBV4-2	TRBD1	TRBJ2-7	TGTGCCAGCAGCCAAGTGGGACAGAGCTACGAGCAGTACTTC	CASSQVGQSYEQYF
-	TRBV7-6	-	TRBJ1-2	TGTGCCAGCAGCCAGGTCCAGGGGTACGGCTACACCTTC	CASSQVQGYGYTF
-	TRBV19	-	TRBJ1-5	TGTGCCAGTAGTCCGGGGATCAATCAGCCCCAGCATTTT	CASSPGINQPQHF
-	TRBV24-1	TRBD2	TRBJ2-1	TGTGCCACCAGCCGACTAGCGGGAGGTAAGAATGAGCAGTTCTTC	CATSRLAGGKNEQFF
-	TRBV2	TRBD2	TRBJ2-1	TGTGCCAGCAGTGATTCTAGCGGGGACACGTCGGGTGGGGAGCAGTTCTTC	CASSDSSGDTSGGEQFF
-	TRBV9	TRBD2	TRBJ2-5	TGTGCCAGCAGCGCAGGGACTAGCGGGAGGGCCTCCCAAGAGACCCAGTACTTC	CASSAGTSGRASQETQYF
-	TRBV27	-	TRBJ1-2	TGTGCCAGCAGTCAGATGGACAGCCTCACCGGCTACACCTTC	CASSQMDSLTGYTF
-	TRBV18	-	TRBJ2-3	TGTGCCAGCTCACCCTCAACAGGGATGGCGGATACGCAGTATTTT	CASSPSTGMADTQYF
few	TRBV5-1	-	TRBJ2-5	TGCGCCAGCACCCCGGGGTGGGGGGACGAGACCCAGTACTTC	CASTPGWGDETQYF
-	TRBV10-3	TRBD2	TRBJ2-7	TGTGCCATCAGTGGGACCGGGACTAGCGGTTCCTACGAGCAGTACTTC	CAISGTGTSGSYEQYF
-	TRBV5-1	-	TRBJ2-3	TGCGCCAGCAGCTCGGACGGGGGGCGCACAGATACGCAGTATTTT	CASSSDGGRTDTQYF
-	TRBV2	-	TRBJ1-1	TGTGCCAGCAGGACAGGCCTGAACACTGAAGCTTTCTTT	CASRTGLNTEAFF
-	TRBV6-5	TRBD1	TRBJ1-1	TGTGCCAGCAGTTACTGGACAGGGAACACTGAAGCTTTCTTT	CASSYWTGNTEAFF
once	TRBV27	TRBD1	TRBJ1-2	TGTGCCAGCAGTTTCCGGGACAGGGGCGGTGGCTACACCTTC	CASSFRDRGGGYTF
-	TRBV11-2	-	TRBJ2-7	TGTGCCAGCAGATTGACAGCCACCAGGCCCTACGAGCAGTACTTC	CASRLTATRPYEQYF
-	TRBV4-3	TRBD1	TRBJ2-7	TGCGCCAGCAGCCGCGGGACAGGGGAATGGTACGAGCAGTACTTC	CASSRGTGEWYEQYF
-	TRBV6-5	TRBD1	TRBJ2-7	TGTGCCAGCAGTTACGGGGACAGGAAGGTCGACGAGCAGTACTTC	CASSYGDRKVDEQYF